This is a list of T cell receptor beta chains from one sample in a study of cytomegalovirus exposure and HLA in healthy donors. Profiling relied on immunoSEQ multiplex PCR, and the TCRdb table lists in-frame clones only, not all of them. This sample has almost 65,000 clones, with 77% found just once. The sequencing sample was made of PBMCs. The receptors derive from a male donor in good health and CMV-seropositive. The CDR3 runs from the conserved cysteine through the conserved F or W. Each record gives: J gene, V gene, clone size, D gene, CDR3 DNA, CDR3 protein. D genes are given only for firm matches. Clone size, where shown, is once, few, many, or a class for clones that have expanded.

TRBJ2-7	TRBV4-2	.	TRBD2	TGTGCCAGCAGCCAGCCGGGAGGGGGGGTGTACGAGCAGTACTTC	CASSQPGGGVYEQYF
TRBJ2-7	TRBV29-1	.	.	TGCAGCGTTGGGACAGCCTACGAGCAGTACTTC	CSVGTAYEQYF
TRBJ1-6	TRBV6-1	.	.	TGTGCCAGCCATACAGGGAGTGGAAATTCACCCCTCCACTTT	CASHTGSGNSPLHF
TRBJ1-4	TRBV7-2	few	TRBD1	TGTGCCAGCAGCCTAGACAGGGGAGAAAAACTGTTTTTT	CASSLDRGEKLFF
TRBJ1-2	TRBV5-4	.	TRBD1	TGTGCCAGCAGCTTGGAGAGACAGGGGGCTGCTGGGCACACCTTC	CASSLERQGAAGHTF
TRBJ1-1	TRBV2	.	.	TGTGCCAGCAGTGCCCGGGGGTACACTGAAGCTTTCTTT	CASSARGYTEAFF
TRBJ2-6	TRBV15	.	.	TGTGCCACCAGCAGACCCACCGAGCCTGGGGCCAACGTCCTGACTTTC	CATSRPTEPGANVLTF
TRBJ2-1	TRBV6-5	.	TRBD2	TGTGCCAGCAGTTACTCGGTAGCGGGGGGGCTCAGTGAGCAGTTCTTC	CASSYSVAGGLSEQFF
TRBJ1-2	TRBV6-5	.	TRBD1	TGTGCCAGCAGTCAGACCGGGACAGCGAACTATGGCTACACCTTC	CASSQTGTANYGYTF
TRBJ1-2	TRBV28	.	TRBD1	TGTGCCAGTTTGGACAGGACTAACTATGGCTACACCTTC	CASLDRTNYGYTF
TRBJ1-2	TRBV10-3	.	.	TGTGCCATCAGTGAGATGGCAGGGGATATTTATGGCTACACCTTC	CAISEMAGDIYGYTF
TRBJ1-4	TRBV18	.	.	TGTGCCAGCTCACCACCGGAAGTACCGTACGGGAAACTGTTTTTT	CASSPPEVPYGKLFF
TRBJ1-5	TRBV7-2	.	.	TGTGCCAGCAGCTTAGTAGGGGGCAATCAGCCCCAGCATTTT	CASSLVGGNQPQHF
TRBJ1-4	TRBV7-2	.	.	TGTGCCAGCAGCCACCAACAGGGAACAACTAATGAAAAACTGTTTTTT	CASSHQQGTTNEKLFF
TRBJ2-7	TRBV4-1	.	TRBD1	TGCGCCAGCAGCCAAGATTCGGACAGGGGATCTCACTACGAGCAGTACTTC	CASSQDSDRGSHYEQYF
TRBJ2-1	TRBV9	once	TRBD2	TGTGCCAGCAGCGTAGCCGGGAGGAACAATGAGCAGTTCTTC	CASSVAGRNNEQFF